The present TCR beta chain was sequenced within a study of glioma-infiltrating T cells after dendritic cell vaccination. General observations from the study: No direct clonality-survival link was found; a diverse polyclonal response may matter.

On this clone itself: Its matching antigen is unknown.

TCRdb keeps only in-frame clones here, not all; method: immunoSEQ multiplex PCR. Of 100,000 or so clones detected, roughly 89% appear once; the ten largest clones hold 2.7%. The time point: after dendritic cell vaccination, including at tumor progression/relapse. There are 23 residues in the CDR3. This chain joins TRBV1 and TRBJ2-2; the table's D call TRBD2 went unverified against the DNA. TRBV1 is a pseudogene segment. Here the sequenced sample was blood, taken after dendritic cell vaccination. The receptor comes from a human donor with glioblastoma. Here the CDR3 reads CTSSQDPRLAGELSTRNTGELFF. Written as DNA, the CDR3 is TGCACCAGCAGCCAAGATCCCCGACTAGCGGGAGAGCTCAGCACAAGGAACACCGGGGAGCTGTTTTTT.